The clone carrying this T cell receptor beta chain is labeled as medium-sized. V was trimmed by 1 base and J by 4 bases, leaving 10 bases between them. The CDR3 covers 14 residues. The germline V gene encodes CDR1 SGHTA and CDR2 FQGNSA. Semi-nested PCR with Nested Universal Primer A followed constant-region reverse priming of full-length variable regions. MiXCR was run by TCRdb on the 5' RACE reads, yielding one entry per CDR3 protein. The sample lists several thousand distinct CDR3 sequences, approximately 35% occurring once. Specimen: tumor-infiltrating memory CD4+ T cells sorted from the breast tumor. Subset: memory CD4+ T cells, CD4+CD45RO+CD25-. The chain recombines TRBV7-2 with TRBJ2-5; possibly TRBD1 for D (5 bases). This sequence was found in a female donor with breast cancer. As DNA, the CDR3 is TGTGCCAGCAGCTTAGTGCAGGGTGGAGAGACCCAGTACTTC. This codes for CASSLVQGGETQYF.